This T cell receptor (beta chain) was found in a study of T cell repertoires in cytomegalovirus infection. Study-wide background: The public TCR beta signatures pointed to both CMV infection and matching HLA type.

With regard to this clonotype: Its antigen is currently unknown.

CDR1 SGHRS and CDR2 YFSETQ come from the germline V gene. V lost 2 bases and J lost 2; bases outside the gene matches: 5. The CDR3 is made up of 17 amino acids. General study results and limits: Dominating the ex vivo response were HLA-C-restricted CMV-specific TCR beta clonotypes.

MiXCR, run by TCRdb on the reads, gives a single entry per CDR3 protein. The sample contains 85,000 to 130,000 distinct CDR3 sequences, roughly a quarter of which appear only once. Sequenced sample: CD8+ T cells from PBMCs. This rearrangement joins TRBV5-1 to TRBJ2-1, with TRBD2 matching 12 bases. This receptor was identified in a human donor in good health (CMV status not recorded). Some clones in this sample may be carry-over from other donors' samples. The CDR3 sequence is CASSLRASGGAYNEQFF. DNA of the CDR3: TGCGCCAGCAGCTTAAGAGCTAGCGGGGGGGCCTACAATGAGCAGTTCTTC.